This TCR beta chain appears in the sequencing data of a study of blood T cells in healthy people across ages. Study-wide findings and caveats: Observed TCR beta diversity showed a strong correlation with the percentage of naive T cells as measured by flow cytometry.

Per the germline V gene, CDR1 is GTSNPN and CDR2 is SVGIG (reference sequence). The CDR3 sequence is 15 residues long. Trimming removed 0 bases at V and 5 bases at J, with 17 bases between. There were healthy Caucasian individuals from Russia, aged about 6 to 100, serving as donors. A second roughly 6 to 12 cycle PCR used barcoded and J-beta primers. TCRdb itself ran the 5' RACE reads through MiXCR, one entry per CDR3 protein. The sample records roughly 560,000 distinct CDR3 sequences, less than 25% being singletons. This clonotype was picked up a small number of times. Its antigen is unknown. These same data were also listed under a study on T cells of mothers and their children. That study adds: RNA extracted was entirely used for cDNA synthesis, 1.5 ug per 15 ul. Barcodes for each sample and 2-4 random nucleotides were added by the M1S primer used in the second PCR.

The chain combines TRBV30 with TRBJ2-7; D remains ambiguous. The sample consisted of blood. This clonotype was sampled from a boy aged 5-17 years in good health. CDR3 DNA: TGTGCCTGGAGTGTAATTAAGGTCCTAGGCCACGAGCAGTACTTC. Its protein is CAWSVIKVLGHEQYF. The variable domain in full, completed from reference TRBV30 and TRBJ2-7, reads SQTIHQWPATLVQPVGSPLSLECTVEGTSNPNLYWYRQAAGRGLQLLFYSVGIGQISSEVPQNLSASRPQDRQFILSSKKLLLSDSGFYLCAWSVIKVLGHEQYFGPGTRLTVT.